These 31 T cell receptor beta chains originate from one sample sequenced in a study of tumor and adjacent non-tumor tissue in lung cancer. RNA was extracted from bulk tissue without any cell sorting. The normal lung tissue was taken more than 3 cm from the tumor edge. The library came from three nested PCR rounds adapted from ARM-PCR protocols. Using its own MiXCR run on the multiplex PCR reads, TCRdb lists one record per CDR3 protein. Of tens of thousands of distinct CDR3 sequences detected, 74% appear once; the ten largest clones hold 20% to 25%. The sequenced sample consisted of distant non-tumor lung tissue. These receptors were obtained from a woman aged 55-70 years with non-small cell lung cancer.

On this clonotype itself: Lacking the conserved final phenylalanine or tryptophan, this CDR3 likely reflects a read error. The chain couples TRBV5-4 to TRBJ1-1, with TRBD1 identical over 8 bases. This CDR3 has 16 amino acids. From germline, CDR1 is SGHNT and CDR2 YYREEE (reference sequence). The CDR3 here is CGSSSDNRGSNTEAFL. The CDR3 DNA is TGTGGCAGCAGCTCGGACAACAGGGGGAGTAACACTGAAGCTTTCCTT.

With respect to this clonotype: A read error may account for a junction end that differs from germline. The V and J genes are TRBV11-3 and TRBJ2-2; tentatively, D is TRBD1 (7 bases). CDR1 SGHNT and CDR2 YENEEA come from the germline V gene. The CDR3 consists of 15 residues. CDR3: CASSPTGTVGGVLFF. CDR3 coding DNA: TGTGCCAGCAGCCCCACTGGGACAGTAGGCGGGGTGCTGTTTTTT.

About this clonotype itself: The conserved closing phenylalanine or tryptophan is absent in this CDR3, likely reflecting a read error. V is TRBV28 and J is TRBJ1-2, with TRBD1 identical over 7 bases. The CDR3 sequence is 14 residues long. Germline CDR1 reads MDHEN; CDR2 reads SYDVKM. In DNA, the CDR3 is TGTGTCAGCAGTTTTTTGGACAGGCCCTATGGCTACACCTTA. Its translation is CVSSFLDRPYGYTL.

This clonotype has only a few counts. The rearrangement uses TRBV7-9 and TRBJ2-3; D not certain. V gave up 7 bases and J gave up 2 bases, with 13 bases separating them. This CDR3 is 14 amino acids long. In germline, CDR1 is SEHNR, CDR2 FQNEAQ (reference sequence). CDR3 nucleotide sequence: TGTGCCAGCATCCCCTTCGTATCCACAGATACGCAGTATTTT. It codes for CASIPFVSTDTQYF.

This clonotype occurred many times. The V and J genes are TRBV5-5 and TRBJ2-1; perhaps TRBD1 as D (6 bases). Per the germline V gene, CDR1 is SGHKS and CDR2 is YYEKEE (reference sequence). The CDR3 extends over 15 amino acids. The ends were cut back, 3 bases at V and 10 bases at J, with 20 bases in the middle. The CDR3: CASSYRDTGRGEQFF. In nucleotides, the CDR3 is TGTGCCAGCAGCTACCGGGACACTGGAAGGGGGGAGCAGTTCTTC.

This clonotype was seen only a few times. The CDR3 ends on some other residue instead of the conserved phenylalanine or tryptophan, so this is likely a read error. The rearrangement links TRBV6-2 or TRBV6-3 to TRBJ1-2; 9 bases line up with TRBD1. Germline V gene lookup returns CDR1 MNHEY and CDR2 SVGEGT. This CDR3 has 16 residues. Losses at the gene ends were 7 bases for V and 10 bases for J; bases not matched to a gene: 19. The CDR3 nucleotides are TGTGCCAGCAACCCCGAGGGACAGGGACTTTTTTTGGACTACACCTCC. Translation gives CASNPEGQGLFLDYTS.

Regarding this clonotype: Here the CDR3 omits its conserved ending phenylalanine or tryptophan, so a read error is the likely source. The chain is built from TRBV20-1 and TRBJ2-1, with TRBD2 identical over 7 bases. CDR1 and CDR2 from the germline V gene are DFQATT and SNEGSKA (reference sequence). This CDR3 spans 16 amino acids. The CDR3 sequence: CNASPAHSSGYNEQFL. The CDR3 nucleotides are TGCAATGCTAGCCCTGCACATTCTAGCGGCTACAATGAGCAGTTCTTA.

About this clonotype: The germline gene is not matched at one end of the junction; a read error may be the cause. The chain employs TRBV6-6 and TRBJ1-1, with a tentative D call TRBD1 (5 bases). Germline V lookup: CDR1 MNHNY, CDR2 SVGAGI (reference sequence). The CDR3 spans 11 residues. Here the CDR3 DNA reads TGTACCAGCAGAGCGACAGAGAGAGCTTTCTTT. This gives the protein CTSRATERAFF.

With respect to this clonotype: The conserved phenylalanine or tryptophan is not found at the CDR3 terminus, so this likely reflects a read error. The DNA is left out, because the CDR3 cannot be placed on it with certainty; the CDR3 is given as TCRdb lists it. CDR3: CSARSSGKGRGEQFL. The chain links TRBV20-1 to TRBJ2-1; the table's D call, TRBD2, has no DNA check behind it. The CDR3 has 15 residues if both end residues are counted. Germline CDR1 DFQATT, CDR2 SNEGSKA (reference sequence).

This clonotype was detected ten times or more. The chain combines TRBV28 with TRBJ1-5, with 7 bases fitting TRBD1. This CDR3 comprises 13 residues. V was clipped by 5 bases and J by 5 bases; unmatched bases: 3. Germline lookup yields CDR1 MDHEN and CDR2 SYDVKM. The chain's CDR3 is CASSSDRDQPQHF. CDR3 nucleotides: TGTGCCAGCAGTAGCGACAGGGATCAGCCCCAGCATTTT.

Details on this clonotype: This likely comes from a read error, as the CDR3 has no conserved phenylalanine or tryptophan at its end. V and J are TRBV29-1 and TRBJ2-3; weak D call: TRBD1 (6 bases). The V and J ends lost 7 bases and 2 bases respectively, with 19 bases between them. CDR1 is SQVTM and CDR2 is ANQGSEA in the germline V gene. This CDR3 has 15 amino acids. CDR3 protein: CSAMKDSSNTDTQYY. The CDR3 DNA is TGCAGCGCAATGAAGGACAGTTCGAACACAGATACGCAGTATTAT.

By share, this clonotype ranks as large (0.1 to 1%). V is TRBV11-1 and J is TRBJ2-2, with 12 bases aligning to TRBD2. CDR3 length: 17 amino acids. Germline V CDR1 and CDR2: SGHAT, FQDESV (reference sequence). J was trimmed by 4 bases and V by 5 bases; bases with no gene match: 8. The CDR3 is CASSPRLAGESTGELFF. CDR3 in DNA: TGTGCCAGCAGCCCGCGACTAGCGGGAGAATCCACCGGGGAGCTGTTTTTT.

On this clonotype itself: The junction and the germline gene differ at one end; a read error may be behind it. The chain combines TRBV4-3 with TRBJ1-2; 8 positions match TRBD1. The CDR3 loop spans 13 amino acids. In germline, CDR1 is LGHNA, CDR2 YSLEER. CDR3 DNA: TGCTCCAGCAGCCAAAGGACAGGGAGTGGCTACACCTTC. This gives the protein CSSSQRTGSGYTF.

Worth noting for this clonotype: A read error is likely, as this CDR3 ends without the conserved phenylalanine or tryptophan. Because the CDR3's place on the DNA is in doubt, the DNA is left out and the CDR3 is given as listed by TCRdb. The CDR3 sequence: CGSSSTGTGATDTHYS. The rearrangement joins TRBV12-3 or TRBV12-4 to TRBJ2-3; the table calls TRBD1, which could not be checked here. The CDR3 totals 16 residues, both ends included.

With respect to this clonotype: No conserved phenylalanine or tryptophan is present at the end of the CDR3, so a read error is the likely explanation. The V and J genes are TRBV5-1 and TRBJ1-1; the D is unclear. This CDR3 is 14 amino acids long. Germline CDR1 and CDR2: SGHRS and YFSETQ. V lost 6 bases and J lost 4, with 16 bases in between. The CDR3 spells CASIAGLGSTEAFY. The CDR3, as DNA: TGCGCCAGCATCGCCGGTCTCGGGTCCACTGAAGCTTTCTAT.

About this clonotype: The missing conserved phenylalanine or tryptophan at the end of this CDR3 makes a read error likely. This chain links TRBV4-2 with TRBJ1-6; 7 bases agree with TRBD1. CDR1 is LGHNA, CDR2 YNFKEQ, per germline. There are 15 residues in the CDR3. The CDR3 region has the DNA TGTGCCAGCAGCCCCCAGGGACAGCTTAATCCACCCCTCCACATT. Its protein product is CASSPQGQLNPPLHI.

Concerning this clonotype: An end of the junction differs from the germline gene, which may be a read error. J is TRBJ2-3 and V is TRBV6-2 or TRBV6-3, with TRBD2 matching 10 bases. From germline, CDR1 is MNHEY and CDR2 SVGEGT. The CDR3 contains 17 residues. CDR3 amino acids: CANSLLPSGSTAYTQYF. The CDR3 coding sequence is TGTGCCAACAGTTTATTACCTAGCGGGAGTACCGCATATACGCAGTATTTT.

At least ten counts were recorded for this clonotype. J is TRBJ2-4 and V is TRBV19; D is uncertain. There are 16 residues in the CDR3. The germline CDR1 and CDR2 sequences are LNHDA and SQIVND (reference sequence). The ends were cut back, 5 bases at V and 0 bases at J, with 14 bases in the middle. Here the CDR3 DNA reads TGTGCCAGTAGTGTACCAGGCTTCGAAGCCAAAAACATTCAGTACTTC. It specifies CASSVPGFEAKNIQYF. The whole variable domain, filled in from reference TRBV19 and TRBJ2-4, reads DGGITQSPKYLFRKEGQNVTLSCEQNLNHDAMYWYRQDPGQGLRLIYYSQIVNDFQKGDIAEGYSVSREKKESFPLTVTSAQKNPTAFYLCASSVPGFEAKNIQYFGAGTRLSVL.

Note on this clonotype: Germline is not matched at one junction end, which may reflect a read error. The CDR3 DNA sequence: TGTGCCAGCAGCTCGTGGACAGGGGCCTTTCACGAGGAGTATTTC. It codes for CASSSWTGAFHEEYF. The V call is TRBV11-2, the J call TRBJ2-7, with 9 bases lining up with TRBD1. CDR1 SGHAT and CDR2 FQNNGV come from the germline V gene. The CDR3 consists of 15 residues.

Within the sample, this clonotype is large (0.1 to 1%). The V and J genes are TRBV6-2 or TRBV6-3 and TRBJ2-7; D possibly corresponds to TRBD2 (6 bases). V was pared by 5 bases and J by 7 bases, with 24 bases between. This CDR3 comprises 16 residues. Germline V CDR1 and CDR2: MNHEY, SVGEGT. In DNA, the CDR3 is TGTGCCAGCAGTCCGTCTCCCGGGAGCCCCCCAAGGGAGCAGTACTTC. As protein: CASSPSPGSPPREQYF.

This clonotype was counted a single time. Germline is not matched at one junction end, which may reflect a read error. The rearrangement links TRBV20-1 to TRBJ2-2, with a weak D call TRBD1 (6 bases). The CDR3 runs 15 residues. In germline, CDR1 is DFQATT, CDR2 SNEGSKA (reference sequence). The CDR3 reads CTARATGRDTGELFF. The CDR3 DNA follows: TGCACTGCTAGAGCCACAGGGCGAGACACCGGGGAGCTGTTTTTT.

A single count supports this clonotype. An end of the junction differs from the germline gene, which may be a read error. V usage is TRBV28 and J usage is TRBJ1-1; D gene unclear. This CDR3 spans 15 amino acids. Germline V gene lookup returns CDR1 MDHEN and CDR2 SYDVKM. Here the CDR3 reads CASRLLPPTYTGAFF. The CDR3, as DNA: TGTGCCAGCAGATTGTTGCCTCCTACCTACACTGGAGCTTTCTTT.

In regard to this clonotype: Mismatch with germline at one junction end may stem from a read error. The chain has TRBV11-3 and TRBJ1-1, with D hard to call. The CDR3 extends over 13 amino acids. Germline V gives CDR1 SGHNT, CDR2 YENEEA. The CDR3 coding sequence is TGTGCCAACAGCAAACGGCAGAACACTGAAGCTTTCTTT. Encoded protein: CANSKRQNTEAFF. Drawing the rest from reference TRBV11-3 and TRBJ1-1, the complete variable domain is EAGVVQSPRYKIIEKKQPVAFWCNPISGHNTLYWYLQNLGQGPELLIRYENEEAVDDSQLPKDRFSAERLKGVDSTLKIQPAELGDSAVYLCANSKRQNTEAFFGQGTRLTVV.

The rearrangement joins TRBV28 to TRBJ1-4; TRBD1 aligns across 12 bases. Germline CDR1 and CDR2: MDHEN and SYDVKM. The CDR3 covers 15 residues. With V trimmed by 10 bases and J by 8 bases, 11 bases remained unmatched. CDR3 in DNA: TGTGCCACCTTACGGACGGGACAGGGGGCAGAAAAACTGTTTTTT. This gives the protein CATLRTGQGAEKLFF.

This clonotype is a singleton in its sample. This chain joins TRBV12-3 or TRBV12-4 and TRBJ2-5, with a tentative D call TRBD1 (6 bases). The CDR3 runs to 16 residues. V was trimmed by 9 bases and J by 0 bases, leaving 20 bases between them. The CDR3 reads CASRDGQSLYQETQYF. CDR3 in DNA: TGTGCCAGTAGGGACGGACAGTCCCTGTACCAAGAGACCCAGTACTTC.

The chain has TRBV20-1 and TRBJ2-7, with TRBD2 matching 8 bases. The CDR3 length is 14 residues. CDR1 and CDR2 (germline): DFQATT, SNEGSKA (reference sequence). CDR3 nucleotide sequence: TGCGCTGCTAGAGCTCCGGGACTAGTCGGGGAGCAGTACTTC. Protein: CAARAPGLVGEQYF.

In regard to this clonotype: No conserved phenylalanine or tryptophan ends this CDR3, so it is likely a read error. For the CDR3, the DNA is TGCGCCAGCAGCCAAGCGCGGACTAGCGGCCAAGAGTCCCAGTACCTC. Its translation is CASSQARTSGQESQYL. This sequence joins TRBV4-1 and TRBJ2-5; 10 nucleotides agree with TRBD2. CDR1 is MGHRA and CDR2 is YSYEKL in the germline V gene. This CDR3 has 16 residues.

Regarding this clonotype: A much larger clone sits a single nucleotide away, making a read error possible. DNA of the CDR3: TGCGCCAGCAGCATTGGACAAGGGGGCCCCCGACCCAAAGCTTTCTTT. This translates into CASSIGQGGPRPKAFF. J is TRBJ1-1 and V is TRBV5-1; TRBD1 aligns across 7 bases. Per germline, CDR1 SGHRS and CDR2 YFSETQ. V dropped 4 bases and J dropped 9; count of bases not matched to a gene: 18. The CDR3 covers 16 residues.

A remark on this clonotype: No conserved phenylalanine or tryptophan is present at the end of the CDR3, so a read error is the likely explanation. This chain uses TRBV10-3 with TRBJ1-5, with D maybe TRBD1 (5 bases). This CDR3 has 13 residues. Per germline, CDR1 ENHRY and CDR2 SYGVKD. Trimming pared 8 bases from V and 0 bases from J, leaving 8 bases between. The DNA for the CDR3 is TGTGCCATCGCGAGGGGTAGCAATCAGCCCCAGCATGTT. It translates to CAIARGSNQPQHV.

The V call is TRBV20-1, the J call TRBJ2-1; D is unclear. The CDR3 totals 12 residues. From germline, CDR1 is DFQATT and CDR2 SNEGSKA (reference sequence). V was trimmed by 3 bases and J by 10 bases, leaving 13 bases between them. The CDR3 spells CSASMSDQEQFF. The DNA for the CDR3 is TGCAGTGCTAGCATGTCGGATCAAGAGCAGTTCTTC.

The gene calls are TRBV6-1 and TRBJ2-6; D is unclear. Germline loops: CDR1 MNHNS, CDR2 SASEGT. V was pared by 4 bases and J by 0 bases, with 19 bases between. The CDR3 sequence is 19 residues long. The CDR3 DNA sequence: TGTGCCAGCAGTGGCCCTGATAGTGTCATATTCTCTGGGGCCAACGTCCTGACTTTC. Translation gives CASSGPDSVIFSGANVLTF.